The T cell receptor (beta chain) described here comes from a study of T-cell memory formation after mild COVID-19. Study-level points and caveats: The appearance of some responding clones in pre-infection memory suggested that cross-reactive memory joined. Clones which contracted sat mainly in CM and EM if CD4+, and in EMRA if CD8+. Confirmation was lacking for SARS-CoV-2 specificity of second-wave clones that peaked on day 37.

Germline V gene lookup returns CDR1 LGHNA and CDR2 YNFKEQ. V trimming: 1 base; J trimming: 0 bases; junction bases outside the gene matches: 2. CDR3 length equals 16 residues. In TCRdb, the 5' RACE reads were re-called with MiXCR into one record per CDR3 protein. The sample includes some 120,000 distinct CDR3 sequences, 17% seen only once; the top ten take approximately 5.2%. In regard to this clonotype: No antigen is known for it.

The chain links TRBV4-2 to TRBJ2-1; 8 bases match TRBD2. The specimen sequenced was PBMCs or a T cell subset sorted from them (not recorded which). This receptor was obtained from a young man who had mild COVID-19 (a few samples of this study predate the infection). Cell type and time point are not known. Here the CDR3 reads CASSQAGGSSYNEQFF. DNA for the CDR3: TGTGCCAGCAGCCAAGCGGGGGGGAGCTCCTACAATGAGCAGTTCTTC.